A selection of T cell receptor beta chains follows, all from one sample in a study of identical twins. TCRdb recomputed calls from the 5' RACE reads with MiXCR, one row per CDR3 protein. The table includes approximately 230,000 distinct CDR3 sequences, more than 13% detected once. Sequenced: memory (CD45RO+) T cells sorted from blood. Receptor source: a woman under 30 in good health. CDR3s include the opening cysteine and the closing phenylalanine or tryptophan. The order of the fields is D gene, J gene, clone size, V gene, CDR3 protein, CDR3 DNA. A D gene is named only where the DNA matches it firmly. Rows may omit the clone size; those that give it use once, few, many or a size class.

TRBD2 | TRBJ2-1 | - | TRBV6-1 | CASRGTSGGYNEQFF | TGTGCCAGCAGGGGGACTAGCGGGGGATACAATGAGCAGTTCTTC
- | TRBJ2-7 | few | TRBV9 | CASSPGGHYEQYF | TGTGCCAGCAGCCCAGGAGGGCACTACGAGCAGTACTTC
- | TRBJ2-1 | - | TRBV7-9 | CASSQYGGNEQFF | TGTGCCAGCAGCCAATACGGGGGCAATGAGCAGTTCTTC
- | TRBJ2-5 | few | TRBV25-1 | CASTFGRGAGETQYF | TGTGCCAGCACTTTTGGCCGGGGGGCTGGGGAGACCCAGTACTTC
- | TRBJ2-5 | - | TRBV10-3 | CAISESRGIGQETQYF | TGTGCCATCAGTGAGTCGCGAGGGATTGGGCAAGAGACCCAGTACTTC
- | TRBJ2-1 | many | TRBV4-3 | CASSQEAVRLHYNEQFF | TGCGCCAGCAGCCAAGAGGCGGTCAGGCTACACTACAATGAGCAGTTCTTC
TRBD2 | TRBJ2-5 | - | TRBV24-1 | CATSSGGQETQYF | TGTGCCACCAGTTCGGGGGGTCAAGAGACCCAGTACTTC
- | TRBJ2-7 | many | TRBV20-1 | CSARDTSRAYEQYF | TGCAGTGCTAGAGATACTAGCCGGGCCTACGAGCAGTACTTC
TRBD2 | TRBJ2-1 | - | TRBV20-1 | CSARVTSGAINNEQFF | TGCAGTGCTAGGGTAACTAGCGGGGCGATTAACAATGAGCAGTTCTTC
- | TRBJ2-1 | - | TRBV6-2/TRBV6-3 | CASRPPGTASEQFF | TGTGCCAGCAGGCCCCCGGGGACCGCCAGTGAGCAGTTCTTC
- | TRBJ1-1 | - | TRBV7-9 | CASGRQEAFF | TGTGCCAGCGGACGGCAAGAAGCTTTCTTT
- | TRBJ1-5 | many | TRBV13 | CASSEDRDQPQHF | TGTGCCAGCAGCGAAGACAGAGATCAGCCCCAGCATTTT
- | TRBJ1-2 | few | TRBV3-1 | CASSQGINYGYTF | TGTGCCAGCAGCCAAGGGATTAACTATGGCTACACCTTC
TRBD1 | TRBJ2-3 | few | TRBV4-2 | CASSTRQGEDTQYF | TGTGCCAGCAGCACTCGACAGGGTGAAGATACGCAGTATTTT
- | TRBJ2-3 | few | TRBV20-1 | CSARDVRTSTDTQYF | TGCAGTGCTAGAGACGTCAGAACTAGCACAGATACGCAGTATTTT
TRBD2 | TRBJ2-5 | few | TRBV20-1 | CSARASGSGETQYF | TGCAGTGCTAGAGCTAGCGGGAGTGGTGAGACCCAGTACTTC
- | TRBJ2-1 | - | TRBV20-1 | CSARQQGGEQFF | TGCAGTGCTAGACAACAGGGCGGTGAGCAGTTCTTC
- | TRBJ2-3 | - | TRBV4-2 | CASSQEEGGEADTQYF | TGTGCCAGCAGCCAAGAGGAGGGGGGCGAGGCAGATACGCAGTATTTT
- | TRBJ2-2 | many | TRBV5-1 | CASSLAHTGELFF | TGCGCCAGCAGCTTGGCCCACACCGGGGAGCTGTTTTTT
- | TRBJ2-2 | - | TRBV21-1 | CASSTGHIHVELFF | TGTGCCAGCAGCACGGGCCACATTCACGTGGAGCTGTTTTTT
TRBD2 | TRBJ2-1 | few | TRBV12-3/TRBV12-4 | CASSPGGASVNEQFF | TGTGCCAGCAGCCCGGGAGGGGCTTCGGTCAATGAGCAGTTCTTC
- | TRBJ2-2 | many | TRBV12-3/TRBV12-4 | CASRLGNTGELFF | TGTGCCAGCCGTCTAGGGAACACCGGGGAGCTGTTTTTT
- | TRBJ1-1 | few | TRBV7-6 | CASSFGGRSPEAFF | TGTGCCAGCAGCTTTGGAGGTCGCAGCCCTGAAGCTTTCTTT
TRBD2 | TRBJ2-5 | - | TRBV20-1 | CSAYSGIQETQYF | TGCAGTGCTTACAGCGGGATTCAAGAGACCCAGTACTTC
- | TRBJ1-2 | - | TRBV12-5 | CASGFGGTYTF | TGTGCTAGTGGTTTCGGGGGGACCTACACCTTC
- | TRBJ2-7 | few | TRBV5-6 | CASSFQGLVAYEQYF | TGTGCCAGCAGCTTCCAGGGGTTGGTAGCCTACGAGCAGTACTTC
- | TRBJ1-3 | few | TRBV18 | CASSPQRGSGNTIYF | TGTGCCAGCTCACCACAAAGAGGCTCTGGAAACACCATATATTTT
- | TRBJ1-2 | - | TRBV18 | CASSPEPYGYTF | TGTGCCAGCTCACCAGAGCCTTATGGCTACACCTTC
- | TRBJ2-1 | few | TRBV15 | CATSRDLSGYNEQFF | TGTGCCACCAGCAGAGATTTATCGGGGTACAATGAGCAGTTCTTC
- | TRBJ2-5 | - | TRBV2 | CASTASKETQYF | TGTGCCAGCACTGCTAGCAAAGAGACCCAGTACTTC
- | TRBJ1-1 | - | TRBV7-9 | CASTRNQDTEAFF | TGTGCCAGCACCAGGAATCAGGACACTGAAGCTTTCTTT
- | TRBJ2-3 | - | TRBV9 | CASKGRNTDTQYF | TGTGCCAGCAAGGGACGGAACACAGATACGCAGTATTTT
TRBD2 | TRBJ2-3 | few | TRBV18 | CASSPGRLAADTQYF | TGTGCCAGCTCCCCAGGGCGACTAGCCGCAGATACGCAGTATTTT
TRBD1 | TRBJ2-7 | once | TRBV6-1 | CATVAAGGYEQYF | TGTGCCACCGTGGCGGCAGGGGGATACGAGCAGTACTTC
- | TRBJ2-6 | - | TRBV12-3/TRBV12-4 | CASSPLRSANVLTF | TGTGCCAGCAGTCCGTTGAGGAGTGCCAACGTCCTGACTTTC
- | TRBJ2-7 | few | TRBV20-1 | CSASPPGFGYEQYF | TGCAGTGCTAGTCCCCCGGGTTTTGGCTACGAGCAGTACTTC
- | TRBJ2-3 | many | TRBV5-1 | CASSLDYSDTQYF | TGCGCCAGCAGCTTGGACTATTCCGATACGCAGTATTTT
- | TRBJ2-5 | few | TRBV7-2 | CASSSIPGQPRETQYF | TGTGCCAGCAGTTCAATCCCGGGACAACCAAGAGAGACCCAGTACTTC
- | TRBJ2-3 | - | TRBV20-1 | CSAPRAEGRDTQYF | TGCAGTGCTCCGCGGGCAGAGGGTCGGGATACGCAGTATTTT
- | TRBJ1-1 | few | TRBV4-3 | CASSQGRHGSRAMNTEAFF | TGCGCCAGCAGCCAAGGACGACACGGGTCTAGGGCAATGAACACTGAAGCTTTCTTT
- | TRBJ1-2 | - | TRBV3-1 | CASSQDLKRGLAGGYTF | TGTGCCAGCAGCCAAGATCTTAAACGGGGGCTGGCCGGGGGCTACACCTTC